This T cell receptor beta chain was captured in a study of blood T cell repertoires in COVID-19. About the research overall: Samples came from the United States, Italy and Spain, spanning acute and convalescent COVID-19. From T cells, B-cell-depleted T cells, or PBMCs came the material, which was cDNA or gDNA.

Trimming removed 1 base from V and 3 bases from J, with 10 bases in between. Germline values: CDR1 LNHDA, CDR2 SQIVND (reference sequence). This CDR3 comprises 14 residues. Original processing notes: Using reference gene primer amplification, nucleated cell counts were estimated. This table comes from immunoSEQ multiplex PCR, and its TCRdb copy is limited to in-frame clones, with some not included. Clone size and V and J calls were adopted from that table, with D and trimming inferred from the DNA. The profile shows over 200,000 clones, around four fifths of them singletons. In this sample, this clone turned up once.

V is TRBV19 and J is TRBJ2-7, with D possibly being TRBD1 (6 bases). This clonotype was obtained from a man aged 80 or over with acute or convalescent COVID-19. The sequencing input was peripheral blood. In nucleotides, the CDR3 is TGTGCCAGTAGTATAGGGACAGATCGCTACGAGCAGTACTTC. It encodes CASSIGTDRYEQYF.